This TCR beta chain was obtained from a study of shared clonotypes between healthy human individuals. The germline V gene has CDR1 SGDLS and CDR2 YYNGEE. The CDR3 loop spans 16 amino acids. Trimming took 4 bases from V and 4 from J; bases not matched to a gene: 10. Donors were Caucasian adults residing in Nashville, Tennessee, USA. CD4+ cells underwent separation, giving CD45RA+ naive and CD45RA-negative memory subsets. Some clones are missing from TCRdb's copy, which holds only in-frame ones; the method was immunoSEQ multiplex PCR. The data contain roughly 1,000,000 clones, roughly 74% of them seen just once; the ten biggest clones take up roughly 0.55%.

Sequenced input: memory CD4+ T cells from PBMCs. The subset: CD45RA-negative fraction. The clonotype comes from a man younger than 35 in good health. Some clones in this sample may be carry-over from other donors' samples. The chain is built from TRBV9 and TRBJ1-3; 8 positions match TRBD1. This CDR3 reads CASSLAAGGEGNTIYF. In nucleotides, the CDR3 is TGTGCCAGCAGCCTAGCAGCAGGGGGCGAAGGAAACACCATATATTTT. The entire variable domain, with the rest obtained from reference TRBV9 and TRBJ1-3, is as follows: DSGVTQTPKHLITATGQRVTLRCSPRSGDLSVYWYQQSLDQGLQFLIQYYNGEERAKGNILERFSAQQFPDLHSELNLSSLELGDSALYFCASSLAAGGEGNTIYFGEGSWLTVV.